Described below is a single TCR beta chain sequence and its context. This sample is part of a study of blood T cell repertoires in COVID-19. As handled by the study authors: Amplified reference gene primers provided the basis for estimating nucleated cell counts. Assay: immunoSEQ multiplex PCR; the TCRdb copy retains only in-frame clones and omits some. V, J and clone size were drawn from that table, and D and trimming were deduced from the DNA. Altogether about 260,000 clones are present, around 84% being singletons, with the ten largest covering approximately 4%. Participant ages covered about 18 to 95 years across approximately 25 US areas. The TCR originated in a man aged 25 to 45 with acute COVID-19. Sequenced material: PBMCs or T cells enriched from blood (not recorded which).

Here the CDR3 DNA reads TGTGCCAGCAGTTACCCGACGGGACAGGGGAGCATCAATGAGCAGTTCTTC. This translates into CASSYPTGQGSINEQFF. The rearrangement joins TRBV6-2 or TRBV6-3 to TRBJ2-1; TRBD1 matches 10 bases. Germline loops: CDR1 MNHEY, CDR2 SVGEGT. Losses at the gene ends were 2 bases for V and 6 bases for J; bases not matched to a gene: 10. The CDR3 runs 17 residues.